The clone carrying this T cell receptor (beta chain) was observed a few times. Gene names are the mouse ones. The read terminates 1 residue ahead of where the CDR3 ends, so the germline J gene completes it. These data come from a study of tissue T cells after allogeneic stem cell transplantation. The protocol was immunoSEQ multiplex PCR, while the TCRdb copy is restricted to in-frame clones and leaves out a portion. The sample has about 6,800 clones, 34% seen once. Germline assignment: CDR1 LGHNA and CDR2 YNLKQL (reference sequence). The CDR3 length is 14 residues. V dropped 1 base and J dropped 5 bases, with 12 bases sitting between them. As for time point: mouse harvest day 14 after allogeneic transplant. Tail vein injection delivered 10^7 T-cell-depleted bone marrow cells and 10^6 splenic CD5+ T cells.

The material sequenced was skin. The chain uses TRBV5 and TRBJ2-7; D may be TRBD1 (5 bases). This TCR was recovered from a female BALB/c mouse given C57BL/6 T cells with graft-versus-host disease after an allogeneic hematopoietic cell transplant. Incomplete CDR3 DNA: TGTGCCAGCAGCCAAGCTGTCGGCAGGGATGAACAGTAC. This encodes CASSQAVGRDEQY. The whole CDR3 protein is CASSQAVGRDEQYF.